The 3 T cell receptor beta chains reported below all come from one sample, sequenced in a study of PD-1 blockade in classical Hodgkin lymphoma. Time point reported: cycle 4 day 1 (C4D1), after 5 to 7 weeks of nivolumab. All trial patients relapsed after autologous stem cell transplantation. Measured with immunoSEQ multiplex PCR; TCRdb has only the in-frame clones, and not every one. The sample shows roughly 86,000 clones, nearly 85% of them seen only once. The source material was peripheral blood mononuclear cells (PBMCs), sampled before the fourth cycle of nivolumab. The receptor set was obtained from a human donor with classical Hodgkin lymphoma.

The J gene is TRBJ2-6, the V gene TRBV5-1; D not resolved. Germline loops: CDR1 SGHRS, CDR2 YFSETQ. CDR3 length equals 15 residues. The V end was cut by 0 bases, the J end by 0 bases, with 4 bases between. The CDR3 is CASSLGGSGANVLTF. DNA for the CDR3: TGCGCCAGCAGCTTGGGGGGCTCTGGGGCCAACGTCCTGACTTTC.

The V gene is TRBV10-3, the J gene TRBJ2-3; 9 nucleotides agree with TRBD2. J gave up 6 bases and V 8 bases, and 9 bases lay outside the gene matches. The V gene's germline CDR1 is ENHRY and CDR2 SYGVKD. The CDR3 is made up of 14 amino acids. Written as DNA, the CDR3 is TGTGCCATCGGATTAGCGGGAGTCGCTGATACGCAGTATTTT. Translated, it gives CAIGLAGVADTQYF.

V is TRBV2 and J is TRBJ2-7; possible D gene TRBD2, 6 bases. Trimming shortened V by 3 bases and J by 1 base, and 13 bases separated the two germline ends. CDR3 length equals 15 residues. Germline assignment: CDR1 SNHLY and CDR2 FYNNEI. CDR3 bases: TGTGCCAGCAGTGACGGAGGGGCCCTTTCCTACGAGCAGTACTTC. Translated, it gives CASSDGGALSYEQYF.